This is a list of T cell receptor beta chains from one sample in a study of blood T cell repertoires in COVID-19. The table came from immunoSEQ multiplex PCR; TCRdb's copy has only in-frame clones and leaves some out. The data contain 300,000 to 400,000 clones, approximately 85% of them singletons. Sequencing was carried out using peripheral blood. The receptors were gathered from a human donor in a cohort sampled during active COVID-19. Both conserved end residues are part of each CDR3.

TRBJ2-1,TRBV7-2,CASSLGQGNNEQFF
TRBJ2-4,TRBV29-1,CSAGGLRNIQYF
TRBJ1-5,TRBV2,CASSRRTGGGNQPQHF
TRBJ2-7,TRBV20-1,CSAFADYEQYF
TRBJ2-5,TRBV30,CAWEVSGLWETQYF
TRBJ2-5,TRBV9,CASSEAGGPYQTQYF
TRBJ1-3,TRBV19,CASSTPRGEGNTIYF
TRBJ1-1,TRBV29-1,CSVETGMNTEAFF
TRBJ2-3,TRBV6-5,CVLGRDTQYF
TRBJ1-1,TRBV15,CATSRVGSMNTEAFF
TRBJ2-1,TRBV12-3/TRBV12-4,CASSFGVQEQFF
TRBJ2-3,TRBV9,CASSSMLAGGRVDTQYF
TRBJ2-7,TRBV7-2,CASRGGGGTSYF
TRBJ1-1,TRBV10-2,CATKQGPRAEAFF
TRBJ2-1,TRBV5-4,CASSLWGGVSYNEQFF
TRBJ1-1,TRBV30,CAWKPGQGVEAFF
TRBJ2-7,TRBV5-4,CASSLGLAGTSSYEQYF
TRBJ2-7,TRBV5-1,CASSLASGAYEQYF
TRBJ1-2,TRBV3-1/TRBV3-2,CASSPTAGFFGYTF
TRBJ1-3,TRBV25-1,CASREDGGPGNTIYF
TRBJ2-7,TRBV6-5,CASRGTGSYEQYF
TRBJ1-2,TRBV9,CASSSGQGIHGYTF
TRBJ1-4,TRBV4-1,CASSPSPATNEKLFF
TRBJ2-2,TRBV29-1,CSVRDRDVTGELFF
TRBJ2-7,TRBV10-3,CAISEFRPRGSPYEQYF
TRBJ2-5,TRBV3-1/TRBV3-2,CASSHYYGGASETQYF
TRBJ1-2,TRBV7-9,CASSSGEYGYTF
TRBJ2-3,TRBV3-1/TRBV3-2,CASSQGRQRITDTQYF